This passage covers 5 T cell receptor beta chains from one sample sequenced in a study of regulatory T cells in long-lasting Graves disease. With iRepertoire HTBI primers and Arm-PCR of CDR3 regions, TCR beta libraries were built. TCRdb called the multiplex PCR reads again in MiXCR, with one record for every CDR3 protein. Of 400,000 to 500,000 distinct CDR3 sequences listed, over 12% are singletons. Time point reported: newly diagnosed GD, antithyroid drugs for less than 3 months. PBMC-derived RNA was used for the TCR library. The same sample was also used in a study of T cells in Graves' hyperthyroidism and ophthalmopathy.

The starting material was peripheral blood mononuclear cells (PBMCs), obtained at new diagnosis, from a patient treated with antithyroid drugs. The receptors stem from a woman in her thirties or forties with Graves disease.

The chain joins TRBV28 to TRBJ2-1; TRBD2 agrees at 8 bases. Germline CDR1 and CDR2: MDHEN and SYDVKM. This CDR3 comprises 14 residues. With 5 bases clipped from V and 9 bases from J, the junction kept 9 bases outside the gene matches. The CDR3 DNA reads TGTGCCAGCAGTCCACTAGCGGCTACAGGTGAGCAGTTCTTC. It encodes CASSPLAATGEQFF.

Worth noting for this clonotype: A read error is possible here, since a much larger clone lies one base away. This chain joins TRBV2 and TRBJ2-1; 8 bases are shared with TRBD2. V trimming: 6 bases; J trimming: 4 bases; junction bases outside the gene matches: 14. The CDR3 extends over 17 amino acids. The V gene's germline CDR1 is SNHLY and CDR2 FYNNEI. As DNA, the CDR3 is TGTGCCAGCAGCTCCTGTCCTTCTAGCGGGCCTTACAATGAGCAGTTCTTC. Encoded protein: CASSSCPSSGPYNEQFF. Full variable domain (outside the CDR3, taken from reference TRBV2 and TRBJ2-1): EPEVTQTPSHQVTQMGQEVILRCVPISNHLYFYWYRQILGQKVEFLVSFYNNEISEKSEIFDDQFSVERPDGSNFTLKIRSTKLEDSAMYFCASSSCPSSGPYNEQFFGPGTRLTVL.

This clonotype was detected many times. This rearrangement joins TRBV14 to TRBJ2-3; no definite D call. The germline gives CDR1 SGHDN, CDR2 FVKESK. The CDR3 sequence is 15 residues long. Trimming took off 1 base at V and 0 bases at J, with 8 bases between the two ends. This CDR3 reads CASSQAGLSTDTQYF. CDR3 nucleotide sequence: TGTGCCAGCAGCCAAGCGGGCCTTAGCACAGATACGCAGTATTTT.

Ten or more counts support this clonotype. The chain links TRBV29-1 to TRBJ2-1; 12 bases agree with TRBD2. Germline CDR1 and CDR2: SQVTM and ANQGSEA. J gave up 5 bases and V 4 bases, and 0 bases lay outside the gene matches. The CDR3 runs to 13 residues. CDR3 DNA sequence: TGCAGCGTTGCTAGCGGGGGGGACAATGAGCAGTTCTTC. Protein product: CSVASGGDNEQFF.

This chain connects TRBV10-2 to TRBJ2-3; D is uncertain. V lost 0 bases to trimming and J lost 4 bases, with 5 bases between them. CDR1 is WSHSY and CDR2 is SAAADI in the germline V gene. This CDR3 comprises 13 residues. The CDR3 here is CASSESWADTQYF. CDR3 DNA sequence: TGCGCCAGCAGTGAGTCGTGGGCAGATACGCAGTATTTT.